This is a list of T cell receptor beta chains from one sample in a study of blood T cells in healthy people across ages. TCRdb re-called the 5' RACE reads through MiXCR, storing one row per CDR3 protein. This sample has hundreds of thousands of distinct CDR3 sequences; roughly 25% occur once, and the top ten carry roughly a tenth. Separately, the same data were catalogued under a study of T cells of mothers and their children.

Source material: blood. Source of these receptors: a boy younger than 18 in good health. Each CDR3 is given with its conserved first and last residue. D genes are given only for firm matches. A row's size may be missing; if present it is once, few, many or a size class.

D: NA
J: TRBJ2-5
length: 14
size: few
V: TRBV18
DNA: TGTGCCAGCTCACCACTTCCCTCCGGAGAGACCCAGTACTTC
CDR3: CASSPLPSGETQYF

D: TRBD1
J: TRBJ2-1
length: 15
size: NA
V: TRBV20-1
DNA: TGCAGTGCTAGCGGGTTTGACAGGGTCTACAATGAGCAGTTCTTC
CDR3: CSASGFDRVYNEQFF

D: TRBD1
J: TRBJ2-2
length: 16
size: few
V: TRBV5-5
DNA: TGTGCCAGCAGCCCCCCTTACACAGGGGGCACCGGGGAGCTGTTTTTT
CDR3: CASSPPYTGGTGELFF

D: NA
J: TRBJ2-5
length: 15
size: NA
V: TRBV6-6
DNA: TGTGCCAGCAGTTCCCGCGCTGCTACCCAAGAGACCCAGTACTTC
CDR3: CASSSRAATQETQYF

D: NA
J: TRBJ1-3
length: 16
size: few
V: TRBV12-3/TRBV12-4
DNA: TGTGCCAGCACCACAGGGACCTACCGTTCTGGAAACACCATATATTTT
CDR3: CASTTGTYRSGNTIYF

D: TRBD2
J: TRBJ2-6
length: 17
size: NA
V: TRBV2
DNA: TGTGCCAGTATCAGCCCGGGACTAGCTTCCGGGGCCAACGTCCTGACTTTC
CDR3: CASISPGLASGANVLTF

D: TRBD2
J: TRBJ2-3
length: 16
size: few
V: TRBV4-3
DNA: TGCGCCAGCAGCCAAGATCATCGGACTAGCGGGGGTACGCAGTATTTT
CDR3: CASSQDHRTSGGTQYF

D: NA
J: TRBJ2-2
length: 12
size: NA
V: TRBV5-6
DNA: TGTGCCAGCGAGCTCGTTAGCGGGGAGCTGTTTTTT
CDR3: CASELVSGELFF

D: NA
J: TRBJ2-7
length: 14
size: few
V: TRBV9
DNA: TGTGCCAGCAGCGTCGGTCAGGCCGGGTACGAGCAGTACTTC
CDR3: CASSVGQAGYEQYF

D: NA
J: TRBJ2-7
length: 15
size: NA
V: TRBV4-3
DNA: TGCGCCAGCAGCCAAGGAATGGGGGAACCCTACGAGCAGTACTTC
CDR3: CASSQGMGEPYEQYF

D: TRBD1
J: TRBJ2-6
length: 15
size: NA
V: TRBV5-5
DNA: TGTGCCAGCAGCTTGTTGGGACAGGGAACCAACGTCCTGACTTTC
CDR3: CASSLLGQGTNVLTF

D: NA
J: TRBJ2-2
length: 14
size: few
V: TRBV7-8
DNA: TGTGCCAGCTTAGAGGGGACGAACACCGGGGAGCTGTTTTTT
CDR3: CASLEGTNTGELFF

D: TRBD2
J: TRBJ2-7
length: 14
size: few
V: TRBV27
DNA: TGTGCCAGCAGTTTCCGGGGGGAAGCCTACGAGCAGTACTTC
CDR3: CASSFRGEAYEQYF

D: NA
J: TRBJ2-3
length: 15
size: NA
V: TRBV2
DNA: TGTGCCAGCAGTGAAATCAGAGGGTTCGCAGATACGCAGTATTTT
CDR3: CASSEIRGFADTQYF

D: TRBD2
J: TRBJ2-1
length: 15
size: few
V: TRBV5-1
DNA: TGCGCCAGCAGCTTATCGCGGGGGTCCTACAATGAGCAGTTCTTC
CDR3: CASSLSRGSYNEQFF

D: NA
J: TRBJ1-2
length: 14
size: NA
V: TRBV7-2
DNA: TGTGCCAGCAGCTCGCCTCGGACAGACTATGGCTACACCTTC
CDR3: CASSSPRTDYGYTF

D: TRBD1
J: TRBJ1-2
length: 12
size: once
V: TRBV12-3/TRBV12-4
DNA: TGTGCCAGCAGTTTAGGAGGGGGCGCCTCTGTTTTC
CDR3: CASSLGGGASVF

D: NA
J: TRBJ2-1
length: 14
size: NA
V: TRBV4-1
DNA: TGCGCCAGCAGCCAAGATCCGGGTTCAGCTGAGCAGTTCTTC
CDR3: CASSQDPGSAEQFF